This T cell receptor (beta chain) came from a study of blood T cell repertoires in COVID-19. Study-level background: Acute-phase and convalescent COVID-19 samples originated in the United States, Italy and Spain. Nucleic acid was either cDNA or gDNA, and it came from T cells, B-cell-depleted T cells, or PBMCs.

How the authors handled the data: Reference gene primer amplification gave nucleated cell count estimates. Some clones are missing from TCRdb's copy, which holds only in-frame ones; the method was immunoSEQ multiplex PCR. The V and J calls and the clone size are those of that table, but D and trimming were determined from the DNA. The sample consists of tens of thousands of clones, 70% to 90% of them appearing once. This clone was recorded a few times. Other DNA sequences in the sample encode the same CDR3. Germline values: CDR1 MNHEY, CDR2 SVGAGI. Trimming took 7 bases from V and 4 from J, leaving 10 bases between them. The CDR3 runs to 12 residues.

This chain links TRBV6-5 with TRBJ1-1, with D possibly matching TRBD1 (5 bases). The sequenced material came from peripheral blood. This sequence was found in a human donor in a cohort sampled during active COVID-19. The donor label of this sample is uncertain. CDR3 sequence reads: CASTGGSTEAFF. DNA of the CDR3: TGTGCCAGCACCGGGGGGTCCACTGAAGCTTTCTTT.